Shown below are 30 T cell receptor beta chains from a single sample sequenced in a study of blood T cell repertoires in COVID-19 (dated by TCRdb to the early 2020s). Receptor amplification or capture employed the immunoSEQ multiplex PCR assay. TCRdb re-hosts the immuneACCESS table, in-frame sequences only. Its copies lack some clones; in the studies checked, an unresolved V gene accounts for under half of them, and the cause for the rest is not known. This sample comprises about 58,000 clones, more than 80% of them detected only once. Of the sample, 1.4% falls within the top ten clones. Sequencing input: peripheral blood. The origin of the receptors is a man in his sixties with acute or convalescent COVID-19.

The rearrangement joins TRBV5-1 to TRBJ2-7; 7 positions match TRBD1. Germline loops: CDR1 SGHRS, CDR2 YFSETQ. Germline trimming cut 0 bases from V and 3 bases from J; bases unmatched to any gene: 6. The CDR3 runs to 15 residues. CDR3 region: CASSLDGTAVYEQYF. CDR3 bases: TGCGCCAGCAGCTTGGATGGGACAGCCGTCTACGAGCAGTACTTC.

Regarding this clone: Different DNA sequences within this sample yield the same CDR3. The CDR3 nucleotides are TGTGCCAGCAGCTCTACAGGGGAAGATGGCTACACCTTC. Translation gives CASSSTGEDGYTF. The chain couples TRBV7-9 to TRBJ1-2, with 7 bases identical to TRBD1. Germline V gene data show CDR1 as SEHNR and CDR2 as FQNEAQ (reference sequence). Trimming at V came to 4 bases and at J to 6 bases, leaving 5 bases not matched to a gene. This CDR3 is 13 amino acids long.

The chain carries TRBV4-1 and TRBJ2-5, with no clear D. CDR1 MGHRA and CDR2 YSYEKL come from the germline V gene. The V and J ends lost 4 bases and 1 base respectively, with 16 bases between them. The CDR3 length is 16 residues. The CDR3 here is CASSRYLVVLQETQYF. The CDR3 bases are TGCGCCAGCAGCCGATACCTCGTAGTGCTCCAAGAGACCCAGTACTTC.

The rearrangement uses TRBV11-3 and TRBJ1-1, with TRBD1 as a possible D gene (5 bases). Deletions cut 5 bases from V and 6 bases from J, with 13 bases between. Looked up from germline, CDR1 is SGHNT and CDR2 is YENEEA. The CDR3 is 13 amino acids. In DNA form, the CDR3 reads TGTGCCAGCAGCCCCGGGGGGGAGTCTGAAGCTTTCTTT. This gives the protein CASSPGGESEAFF.

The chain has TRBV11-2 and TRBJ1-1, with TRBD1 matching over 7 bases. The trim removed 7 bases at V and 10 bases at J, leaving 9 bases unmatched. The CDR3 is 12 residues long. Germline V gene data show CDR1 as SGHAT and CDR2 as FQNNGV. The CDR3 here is CASTVEGAGAFF. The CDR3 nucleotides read TGTGCCAGCACCGTCGAGGGGGCGGGAGCTTTCTTT.

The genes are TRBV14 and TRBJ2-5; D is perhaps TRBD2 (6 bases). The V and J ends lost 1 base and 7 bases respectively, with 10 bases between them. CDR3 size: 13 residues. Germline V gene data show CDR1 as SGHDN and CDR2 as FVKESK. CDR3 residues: CASSQGYSGTQYF. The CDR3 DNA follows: TGTGCCAGCAGCCAAGGGTATAGCGGGACCCAGTACTTC.

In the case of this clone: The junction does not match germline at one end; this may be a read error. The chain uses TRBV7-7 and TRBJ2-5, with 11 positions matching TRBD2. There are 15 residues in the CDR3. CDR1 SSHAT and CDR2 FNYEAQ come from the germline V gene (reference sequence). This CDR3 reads CASSLMRLAGSPQYF. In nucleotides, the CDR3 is TGTGCTAGCAGCTTAATGAGACTAGCGGGGTCTCCCCAGTACTTC.

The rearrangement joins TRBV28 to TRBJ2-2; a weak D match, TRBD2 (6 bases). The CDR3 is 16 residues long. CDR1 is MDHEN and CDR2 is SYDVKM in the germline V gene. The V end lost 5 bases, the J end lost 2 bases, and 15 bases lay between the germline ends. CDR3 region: CASSVQEGFNTGELFF. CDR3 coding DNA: TGTGCCAGCAGTGTACAGGAGGGGTTTAACACCGGGGAGCTGTTTTTT.

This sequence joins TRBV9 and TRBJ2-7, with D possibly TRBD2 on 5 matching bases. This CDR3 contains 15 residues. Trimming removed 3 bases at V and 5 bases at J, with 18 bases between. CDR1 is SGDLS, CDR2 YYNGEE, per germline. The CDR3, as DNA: TGTGCCAGCAGCGCGAGGGCGGCTAGAAGTCACGAGCAGTACTTC. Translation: CASSARAARSHEQYF.

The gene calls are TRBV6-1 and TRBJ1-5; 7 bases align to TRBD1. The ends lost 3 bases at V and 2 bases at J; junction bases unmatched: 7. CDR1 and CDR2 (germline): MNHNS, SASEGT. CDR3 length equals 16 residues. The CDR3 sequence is CASSDRRGPGNQPQHF. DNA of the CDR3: TGTGCCAGCAGTGATCGGAGGGGGCCGGGCAATCAGCCCCAGCATTTT.

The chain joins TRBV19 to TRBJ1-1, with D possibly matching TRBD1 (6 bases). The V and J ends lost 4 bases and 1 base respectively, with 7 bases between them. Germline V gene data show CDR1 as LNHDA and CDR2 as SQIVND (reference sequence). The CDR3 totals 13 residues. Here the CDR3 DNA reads TGTGCCAGTAGTAAGGACAGGAACACTGAAGCTTTCTTT. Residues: CASSKDRNTEAFF.

CDR3 coding DNA: TGTGCCACTTCGGGAGGCCCCGTCTCCTACAATGAGCAGTTCTTC. This encodes CATSGGPVSYNEQFF. The chain combines TRBV27 with TRBJ2-1; 7 bases are a match to TRBD2. The CDR3 runs to 15 residues. CDR1 MNHEY and CDR2 SMNVEV come from the germline V gene (reference sequence). J was trimmed by 0 bases and V by 10 bases; bases with no gene match: 9.

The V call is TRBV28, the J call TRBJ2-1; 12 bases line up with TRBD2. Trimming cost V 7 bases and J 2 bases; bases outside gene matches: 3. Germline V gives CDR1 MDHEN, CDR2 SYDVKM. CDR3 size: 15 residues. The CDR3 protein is CASILAGGPYNEQFF. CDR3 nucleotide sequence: TGTGCCAGCATCCTAGCGGGAGGGCCCTACAATGAGCAGTTCTTC.

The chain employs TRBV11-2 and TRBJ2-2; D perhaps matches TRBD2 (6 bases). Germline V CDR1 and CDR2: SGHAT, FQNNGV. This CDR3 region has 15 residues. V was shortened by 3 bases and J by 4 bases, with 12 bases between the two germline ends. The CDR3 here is CASSFGWRGTGELFF. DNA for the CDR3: TGTGCCAGCAGCTTCGGGTGGCGGGGCACCGGGGAGCTGTTTTTT.

The CDR3 DNA sequence: TGTGCCAGCAGTTACACGGACAGCTCCTACGAGCAGTACTTC. Amino acid sequence: CASSYTDSSYEQYF. The rearrangement uses TRBV6-2 or TRBV6-3 and TRBJ2-7, with a possible D match to TRBD1 (6 bases). This CDR3 spans 14 amino acids. CDR1 is MNHEY, CDR2 SVGEGT, per germline. The V end lost 2 bases, the J end lost 0 bases, and 8 bases lay between the germline ends.

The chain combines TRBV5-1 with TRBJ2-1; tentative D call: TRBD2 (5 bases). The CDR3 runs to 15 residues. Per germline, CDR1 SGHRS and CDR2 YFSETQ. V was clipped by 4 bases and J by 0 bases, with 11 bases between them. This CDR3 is CASSRGLSSYNEQFF. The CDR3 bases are TGCGCCAGCAGCCGAGGACTTAGCTCCTACAATGAGCAGTTCTTC.

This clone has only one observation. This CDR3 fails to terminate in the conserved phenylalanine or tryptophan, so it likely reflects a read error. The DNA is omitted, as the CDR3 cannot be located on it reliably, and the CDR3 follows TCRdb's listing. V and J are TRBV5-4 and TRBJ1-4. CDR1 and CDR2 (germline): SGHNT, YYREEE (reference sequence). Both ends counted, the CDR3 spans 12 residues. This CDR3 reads CASSPNPGNSDG.

CDR3 sequence (DNA): TGCGCCAGCAGCGTAACCGGGACAGGGAGCTACGAGCAGTACTTC. Protein product: CASSVTGTGSYEQYF. This rearrangement joins TRBV5-1 to TRBJ2-7, with 9 bases aligning to TRBD1. The CDR3 loop spans 15 amino acids. Germline values: CDR1 SGHRS, CDR2 YFSETQ. V dropped 4 bases and J dropped 3; count of bases not matched to a gene: 8.

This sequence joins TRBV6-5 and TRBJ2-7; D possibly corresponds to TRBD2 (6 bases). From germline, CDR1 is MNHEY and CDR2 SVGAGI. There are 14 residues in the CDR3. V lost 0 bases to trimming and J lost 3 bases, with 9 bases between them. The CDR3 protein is CASSYSRGRYEQYF. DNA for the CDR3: TGTGCCAGCAGTTACTCGCGGGGTCGCTACGAGCAGTACTTC.

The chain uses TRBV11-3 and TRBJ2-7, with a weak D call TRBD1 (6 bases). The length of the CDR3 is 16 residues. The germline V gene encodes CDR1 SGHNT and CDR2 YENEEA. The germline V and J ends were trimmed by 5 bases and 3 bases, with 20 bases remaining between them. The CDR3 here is CASSPPGGRDYYEQYF. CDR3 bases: TGTGCCAGCAGCCCCCCTGGGGGCAGGGATTACTACGAGCAGTACTTC.

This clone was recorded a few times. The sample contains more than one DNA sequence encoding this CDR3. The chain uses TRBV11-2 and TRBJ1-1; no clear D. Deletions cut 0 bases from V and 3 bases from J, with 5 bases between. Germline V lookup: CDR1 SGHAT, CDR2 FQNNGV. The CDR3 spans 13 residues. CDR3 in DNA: TGTGCCAGCAGCTTAGATCGCGACACTGAAGCTTTCTTT. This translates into CASSLDRDTEAFF.

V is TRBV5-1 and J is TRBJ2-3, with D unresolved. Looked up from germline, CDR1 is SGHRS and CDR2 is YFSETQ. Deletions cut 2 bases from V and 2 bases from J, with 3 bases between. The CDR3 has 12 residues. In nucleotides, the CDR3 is TGCGCCAGCAGCTTCAACACAGATACGCAGTATTTT. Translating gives CASSFNTDTQYF.

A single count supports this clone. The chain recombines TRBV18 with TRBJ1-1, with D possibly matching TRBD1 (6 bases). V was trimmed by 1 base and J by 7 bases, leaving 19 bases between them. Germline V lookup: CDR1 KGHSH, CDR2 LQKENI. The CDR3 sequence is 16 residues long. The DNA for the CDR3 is TGTGCCAGCTCACCACTTCAGACAGTAACCAGGGGTGAAGCTTTCTTT. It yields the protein CASSPLQTVTRGEAFF.

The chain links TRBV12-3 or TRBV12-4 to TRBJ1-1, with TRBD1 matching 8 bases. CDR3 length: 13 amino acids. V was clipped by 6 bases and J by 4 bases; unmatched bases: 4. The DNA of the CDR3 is TGTGCCAGCAGAAGGACAGGGTCCACTGAAGCTTTCTTT. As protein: CASRRTGSTEAFF.

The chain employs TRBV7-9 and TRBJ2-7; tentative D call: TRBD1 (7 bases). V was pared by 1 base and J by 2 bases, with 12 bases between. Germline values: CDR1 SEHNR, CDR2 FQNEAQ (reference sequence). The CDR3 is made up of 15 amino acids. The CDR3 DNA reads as TGTGCCAGCAGCTTAGTGGGGGGACAGCCCTACGAGCAGTACTTC. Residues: CASSLVGGQPYEQYF.

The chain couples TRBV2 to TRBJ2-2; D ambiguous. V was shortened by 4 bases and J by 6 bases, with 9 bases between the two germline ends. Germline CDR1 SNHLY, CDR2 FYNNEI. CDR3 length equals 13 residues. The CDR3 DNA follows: TGTGCCAGCAGTGTGCTGGGCCCCGGGGAGCTGTTTTTT. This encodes CASSVLGPGELFF.

The CDR3 DNA sequence: TGCAGCGCCGTTAAAGGAGGCTACAATGAGCAGTTCTTC. It specifies CSAVKGGYNEQFF. V usage is TRBV29-1 and J usage is TRBJ2-1; a possible D gene is TRBD2 (5 bases). Germline CDR1 reads SQVTM; CDR2 reads ANQGSEA. V was trimmed by 7 bases and J by 3 bases, leaving 13 bases between them. This CDR3 contains 13 residues.

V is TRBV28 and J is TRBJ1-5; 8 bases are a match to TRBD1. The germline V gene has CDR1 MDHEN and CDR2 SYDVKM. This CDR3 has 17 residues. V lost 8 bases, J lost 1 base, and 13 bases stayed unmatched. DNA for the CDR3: TGTGCCAGCGGGACTACCACAGGGGGGACGAGCAATCAGCCCCAGCATTTT. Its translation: CASGTTTGGTSNQPQHF.

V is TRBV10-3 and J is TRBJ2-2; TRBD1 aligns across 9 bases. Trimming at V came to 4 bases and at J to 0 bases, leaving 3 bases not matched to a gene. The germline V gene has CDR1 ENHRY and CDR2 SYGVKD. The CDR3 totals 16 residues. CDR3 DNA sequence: TGTGCCATCAGTGCCCGGACAGGGGCGAACACCGGGGAGCTGTTTTTT. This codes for CAISARTGANTGELFF.

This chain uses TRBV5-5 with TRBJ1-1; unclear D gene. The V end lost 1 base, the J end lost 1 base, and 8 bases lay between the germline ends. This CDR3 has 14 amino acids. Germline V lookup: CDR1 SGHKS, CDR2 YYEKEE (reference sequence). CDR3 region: CASSLSSGNTEAFF. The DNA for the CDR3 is TGTGCCAGCAGCTTGTCTTCAGGGAACACTGAAGCTTTCTTT.